Below are 17 T cell receptor beta chains sequenced from a single sample in a study of metastatic and nonmetastatic thyroid tumors. Patients had received no treatment of any kind before thyroid surgery. TCRdb reanalyzed the PCR reads via MiXCR. The sample has around 65,000 clones, around 14% seen once. Sequences were obtained from blood. The receptors come from a male donor with papillary thyroid cancer or a benign thyroid nodule (not recorded which). Some clones in this sample may be carry-over from other donors' samples.

This clone has a count of ten or more. J is TRBJ2-1 and V is TRBV4-1; D may be TRBD2 (6 bases). The germline V gene encodes CDR1 MGHRA and CDR2 YSYEKL. The V end lost 4 bases, the J end lost 3 bases, and 16 bases lay between the germline ends. This CDR3 has 16 amino acids. The CDR3 DNA sequence: TGCGCCAGCAGCCGGACCCTTGGGGAGGTCTACAATGAGCAGTTCTTC. Its translation is CASSRTLGEVYNEQFF.

The V call is TRBV11-1, the J call TRBJ1-2; perhaps TRBD1 as D (6 bases). V lost 3 bases, J lost 8 bases, and 13 bases lay in between. The CDR3 extends over 13 amino acids. Germline CDR1 and CDR2: SGHAT and FQDESV (reference sequence). The CDR3 here is CASSFSGGGGYTF. The CDR3 DNA follows: TGTGCCAGCAGCTTTTCCGGGGGCGGCGGCTACACCTTC.

This clone was seen repeatedly, ten times or more. The same CDR3 arises from other DNA sequences in this sample as well. This sequence joins TRBV5-6 and TRBJ2-5; D not resolved. V was pared by 4 bases and J by 5 bases, with 21 bases between. The CDR3 extends over 16 amino acids. Germline CDR1 is SGHDT and CDR2 is YYEEEE. For the CDR3, the DNA is TGTGCCAGCAGCCAAATGGGAACGGAAGCTCGGGAGACCCAGTACTTC. It translates to CASSQMGTEARETQYF. Full variable domain (missing parts from reference TRBV5-6 and TRBJ2-5): DAGVTQSPTHLIKTRGQQVTLRCSPKSGHDTVSWYQQALGQGPQFIFQYYEEEERQRGNFPDRFSGHQFPNYSSELNVNALLLGDSALYLCASSQMGTEARETQYFGPGTRLLVL.

This clone was seen repeatedly, ten times or more. At one end the junction does not follow the germline gene, possibly because of a read error. The gene calls are TRBV7-7 and TRBJ2-1, with 7 bases matching TRBD2. Germline V gene data show CDR1 as SSHAT and CDR2 as FNYEAQ (reference sequence). The CDR3 covers 18 residues. The CDR3 is CASSLTPLVGGIYNEQFF. The CDR3 DNA is TGTGCTAGCAGCTTAACCCCGCTTGTGGGGGGGATATACAATGAGCAGTTCTTC.

This clone was counted ten times or more. The chain carries TRBV2 and TRBJ2-3, with D perhaps given as TRBD1 or TRBD2 (5 bases each). The CDR3 totals 18 residues. The germline CDR1 and CDR2 sequences are SNHLY and FYNNEI. Trimming took off 0 bases at V and 0 bases at J, with 16 bases between the two ends. The CDR3 DNA follows: TGTGCCAGCAGTGAAGCGCAAGGGACGGATACTAGCACAGATACGCAGTATTTT. Protein product: CASSEAQGTDTSTDTQYF.

Many counts were recorded for this clone. This rearrangement joins TRBV27 to TRBJ1-1; 7 bases agree with TRBD1. Germline lookup yields CDR1 MNHEY and CDR2 SMNVEV (reference sequence). V shed 3 bases, J shed 7 bases, and the junction held 8 bases outside the gene matches. The CDR3 is 14 amino acids. The CDR3 DNA reads as TGTGCCAGCAGTTTGTCGAGGGGGCGTGGTGAAGCTTTCTTT. It is translated as CASSLSRGRGEAFF.

The V gene is TRBV5-6, the J gene TRBJ2-3; D uncertain. Germline V gene lookup returns CDR1 SGHDT and CDR2 YYEEEE. Trimming cost V 0 bases and J 6 bases, with 8 bases left between them. The length of the CDR3 is 13 residues. The DNA of the CDR3 is TGTGCCAGCAGCTTGGCGGGCTGGGATACGCAGTATTTT. Its protein product is CASSLAGWDTQYF. The full variable domain, completed using reference TRBV5-6 and TRBJ2-3, is DAGVTQSPTHLIKTRGQQVTLRCSPKSGHDTVSWYQQALGQGPQFIFQYYEEEERQRGNFPDRFSGHQFPNYSSELNVNALLLGDSALYLCASSLAGWDTQYFGPGTRLTVL.

This clone showed up many times. This chain uses TRBV11-3 with TRBJ2-3; TRBD1 matches 9 bases. CDR3 length equals 15 residues. The germline V gene encodes CDR1 SGHNT and CDR2 YENEEA. With V trimmed by 4 bases and J by 6 bases, 8 bases remained unmatched. CDR3 nucleotide sequence: TGTGCCAGCAGCTCCCGGACAGGGGCGGCGGATACGCAGTATTTT. As protein: CASSSRTGAADTQYF. Full variable domain (outside the CDR3, taken from reference TRBV11-3 and TRBJ2-3): EAGVVQSPRYKIIEKKQPVAFWCNPISGHNTLYWYLQNLGQGPELLIRYENEEAVDDSQLPKDRFSAERLKGVDSTLKIQPAELGDSAVYLCASSSRTGAADTQYFGPGTRLTVL.

The sample holds many counts of this clone. V gene TRBV30 combines with J gene TRBJ2-2; no definite D call. Germline V lookup: CDR1 GTSNPN, CDR2 SVGIG (reference sequence). There are 13 residues in the CDR3. V lost 3 bases to trimming and J lost 6 bases, with 11 bases between them. CDR3 loop: CAWRDFLAGELFF. Written as DNA, the CDR3 is TGTGCCTGGAGGGATTTCCTGGCCGGGGAGCTGTTTTTT.

This clone was picked up a small number of times. The chain joins TRBV28 to TRBJ2-7, with 9 positions matching TRBD2. Germline lookup yields CDR1 MDHEN and CDR2 SYDVKM. With 7 bases clipped from V and 4 bases from J, the junction kept 11 bases outside the gene matches. This CDR3 has 15 amino acids. CDR3 region: CASTLAGKGKYEQYF. The CDR3 DNA reads TGTGCCAGCACCCTAGCGGGAAAGGGGAAATACGAGCAGTACTTC.

This clone was seen a handful of times. With a much larger clone just one base away, this may be a read error. The chain recombines TRBV9 with TRBJ2-2, with D possibly being TRBD2 (6 bases). Germline loops: CDR1 SGDLS, CDR2 YYNGEE. The CDR3 extends over 15 amino acids. The CDR3 here is CASSVGEVRTGELLF. In nucleotides, the CDR3 is TGTGCCAGCAGCGTAGGGGAGGTTAGGACCGGGGAGCTGCTTTTT.

This clone was observed a few times. The junction shows a germline mismatch at one end, possibly a read error. V is TRBV12-3 or TRBV12-4 and J is TRBJ2-2; D gene ambiguous. This CDR3 has 14 residues. DNA for the CDR3: TGTGCCAGCAGTTTGGAGCGTATCACCGTGGAGCTGTTTTTT. This codes for CASSLERITVELFF.

The chain links TRBV6-2 or TRBV6-3 to TRBJ2-7; no firm D call. There are 15 residues in the CDR3. Looked up from germline, CDR1 is MNHEY and CDR2 is SVGEGT. The CDR3 here is CASSRVPRSSYQQYV. CDR3 nucleotides: TGTGCCAGCAGTCGTGTCCCAAGGAGCTCCTACCAGCAGTACGTC.

In its sample, this clone was seen many times. The rearrangement links TRBV5-1 to TRBJ2-2; 10 bases align to TRBD1. CDR3 size: 17 residues. Germline values: CDR1 SGHRS, CDR2 YFSETQ. V trimming: 3 bases; J trimming: 4 bases; junction bases outside the gene matches: 9. The CDR3 coding sequence is TGCGCCAGCAGCTACGAGACAGGGGGCGCGGGCACCGGGGAGCTGTTTTTT. It translates to CASSYETGGAGTGELFF.

This clone appeared many times. The rearrangement links TRBV19 to TRBJ1-2, with 7 bases that match TRBD1. The length of the CDR3 is 15 residues. The germline gives CDR1 LNHDA, CDR2 SQIVND (reference sequence). Trimming cost V 4 bases and J 4 bases; bases outside gene matches: 9. The CDR3 spells CASSTRQGNRYGYTF. CDR3 nucleotides: TGTGCCAGTAGTACCCGACAGGGAAATCGCTATGGCTACACCTTC.

The chain links TRBV5-8 to TRBJ2-7; D is perhaps TRBD2 (7 bases). Germline lookup yields CDR1 SGHTS and CDR2 YDEGEE. This CDR3 is 15 amino acids long. Trimming took 1 base from V and 5 from J, leaving 16 bases between them. In DNA, the CDR3 is TGTGCCAGCAGCTTGAGTTCCCGGGGGGCCGACGAGCAGTACGTC. Translating it yields CASSLSSRGADEQYV.

This clone has at least ten counts. J is TRBJ2-7 and V is TRBV7-2; D not resolved. This CDR3 region has 15 residues. Germline V lookup: CDR1 SGHTA, CDR2 FQGNSA. Between the trimmed V and J ends, which lost 1 base and 2 bases, there was a span of 12 bases. The CDR3, as DNA: TGTGCCAGCAGCTTAGTCTCCGGGCCGACCTACGAGCAGTACTTC. Translation: CASSLVSGPTYEQYF.